Presented here are 24 T cell receptor beta chains from one specimen sequenced in a study of blood T cells in healthy people across ages (dated by TCRdb to 2015 to 2017). The library was obtained by 5' RACE. The instrument was an Illumina HiSeq 2500. A second about 7 to 12 cycle PCR used a sample-barcoded 5' primer and a J-beta primer mix. TCRdb reprocessed the public reads (quality trimming at Q25 with fastp, clone calling with MiXCR) and kept in-frame beta chains. Identical CDR3 proteins give one entry, which carries the most common genes and DNA. The sample table shows some 760,000 distinct CDR3 sequences, and roughly 25% are seen once. The ten largest clones take up 9.4% of the sample. Another study also made use of these data, one on T cells of mothers and their children.

Sequenced: blood. All receptors come from a boy aged 10-17 years in good health.

This clonotype was observed a handful of times. The chain couples TRBV6-5 to TRBJ2-1; D may be TRBD1 (6 bases). V was cut by 2 bases and J by 5 bases, with 16 bases left in between. Germline V gene sequence: CDR1 MNHEY, CDR2 SVGAGI. The CDR3 has 16 residues. CDR3 residues: CASSYRTARGDNEQFF. Written as DNA, the CDR3 is TGTGCCAGCAGTTACAGGACAGCCCGCGGAGACAATGAGCAGTTCTTC.

Only a few counts were recorded for this clonotype. The chain combines TRBV29-1 with TRBJ2-2; tentatively, D is TRBD1 or TRBD2 (5 bases each). Germline V gene data show CDR1 as SQVTM and CDR2 as ANQGSEA. V lost 4 bases and J lost 8, with 11 bases in between. This CDR3 region has 12 residues. For the CDR3, the DNA is TGCAGCGTTGTTCAGGGAGCGGGGGAGCTGTTTTTT. Translating gives CSVVQGAGELFF.

This clonotype was seen a few times. The chain is built from TRBV29-1 and TRBJ2-7, with a possible D match to TRBD1 (5 bases). CDR3 size: 14 residues. The V gene lost 4 bases and the J gene lost 6 bases, with 19 bases spanning the gap. In germline, CDR1 is SQVTM, CDR2 ANQGSEA. The CDR3 region has the DNA TGCAGCGTTGGGGCCGGCCCGTTGGGGCTCGAGCAGTACTTC. Translating gives CSVGAGPLGLEQYF.

This clonotype was recorded a few times. The rearrangement links TRBV5-1 to TRBJ1-4; D is perhaps TRBD1 (5 bases). Trimming took off 4 bases at V and 8 bases at J, with 18 bases between the two ends. Per the germline V gene, CDR1 is SGHRS and CDR2 is YFSETQ. This CDR3 is built from 15 residues. CDR3 protein: CASSQSGGIAEKLFF. The CDR3 region has the DNA TGCGCCAGCAGCCAATCCGGGGGGATAGCGGAAAAACTGTTTTTT.

V is TRBV29-1 and J is TRBJ1-3; no definite D call. With 4 bases removed from V and 0 bases from J, the gap between germline ends came to 10 bases. This CDR3 region has 14 residues. Germline CDR1 SQVTM, CDR2 ANQGSEA. The CDR3 DNA is TGCAGCGTTGCGCCCAAGTACTCTGGAAACACCATATATTTT. It yields the protein CSVAPKYSGNTIYF.

The rearrangement joins TRBV4-1 to TRBJ1-3, with D hard to call. This CDR3 has 15 residues. Between the trimmed V and J ends, which lost 0 bases and 1 base, there was a span of 7 bases. The germline V gene has CDR1 MGHRA and CDR2 YSYEKL. This chain's CDR3 is CASSQDKGSGNTIYF. DNA for the CDR3: TGCGCCAGCAGCCAAGATAAAGGTTCTGGAAACACCATATATTTT.

The chain joins TRBV20-1 to TRBJ1-6; D unclear. There are 16 residues in the CDR3. Trimming removed 0 bases from V and 0 bases from J, with 9 bases in between. The germline V gene has CDR1 DFQATT and CDR2 SNEGSKA (reference sequence). The DNA for the CDR3 is TGCAGTGCTAGAGATTATACGAGCTCCTATAATTCACCCCTCCACTTT. Amino acid sequence: CSARDYTSSYNSPLHF.

The chain uses TRBV5-1 and TRBJ2-5; 7 bases align to TRBD1. Germline CDR1 is SGHRS and CDR2 is YFSETQ. J lost 5 bases, V lost 1 base, and 8 bases had no gene match. There are 15 residues in the CDR3. CDR3 nucleotide sequence: TGCGCCAGCAGCTTGTTCCCCACAGGGGAGGAGACCCAGTACTTC. It codes for CASSLFPTGEETQYF.

The chain is built from TRBV12-5 and TRBJ1-2, with D perhaps TRBD1 (5 bases). Germline V CDR1 and CDR2: LGHNT, FRNRAP. Trimming removed 2 bases from V and 3 bases from J, with 10 bases in between. The CDR3 is made up of 14 amino acids. The CDR3 protein is CASGLSTGYYGYTF. The CDR3, as DNA: TGTGCTAGTGGTTTGAGTACAGGATACTATGGCTACACCTTC.

The genes are TRBV4-2 and TRBJ2-2; 9 bases align to TRBD2. Germline CDR1 LGHNA, CDR2 YNFKEQ. The CDR3 loop spans 17 amino acids. Germline trimming cut 0 bases from V and 1 base from J; bases unmatched to any gene: 3. CDR3 nucleotides: TGTGCCAGCAGCCAAGAGCGGGAGGGCTTGAACACCGGGGAGCTGTTTTTT. This gives the protein CASSQEREGLNTGELFF.

This clonotype was observed a handful of times. The genes are TRBV25-1 and TRBJ1-1, with D possibly TRBD1 on 6 matching bases. Germline V CDR1 and CDR2: MGHDK, SYGVNS. The CDR3 has 15 amino acids. Trimming took off 6 bases at V and 6 bases at J, with 20 bases between the two ends. CDR3 DNA sequence: TGTGCCAGCAGAAAAGCGGGGGGCTTGTACCCTGAAGCTTTCTTT. Its translation: CASRKAGGLYPEAFF.

The V gene is TRBV27, the J gene TRBJ1-1; 9 nucleotides agree with TRBD1. The CDR3 has 12 residues. CDR1 is MNHEY and CDR2 is SMNVEV in the germline V gene (reference sequence). Unmatched junction bases numbered 2, after V lost 6 bases and J lost 6 bases. CDR3 DNA sequence: TGTGCCAGCAGGGGACAGGGTCCTGAAGCTTTCTTT. It specifies CASRGQGPEAFF.

This clonotype has just a few counts. V usage is TRBV29-1 and J usage is TRBJ2-3; TRBD1 agrees at 11 bases. The CDR3 length is 16 residues. Losses at the gene ends were 1 base for V and 6 bases for J; bases not matched to a gene: 9. The germline gives CDR1 SQVTM, CDR2 ANQGSEA. CDR3 loop: CSVEAGQGARIDTQYF. The CDR3 DNA sequence: TGCAGCGTTGAAGCTGGACAGGGGGCTAGAATTGATACGCAGTATTTT.

The rearrangement joins TRBV9 to TRBJ1-5, with 11 bases aligning to TRBD1. The trim removed 4 bases at V and 5 bases at J, leaving 2 bases unmatched. The CDR3 runs 14 residues. CDR1 is SGDLS, CDR2 YYNGEE, per germline. In nucleotides, the CDR3 is TGTGCCAGCAGCCGGACAGGGGGCGATCAGCCCCAGCATTTT. Protein product: CASSRTGGDQPQHF.

The V call is TRBV14, the J call TRBJ1-2; no clear D gene. Deletions cut 2 bases from V and 4 bases from J, with 11 bases between. Germline CDR1 and CDR2: SGHDN and FVKESK. This CDR3 has 14 amino acids. The CDR3 sequence: CASSQFAVSYGYTF. The CDR3 DNA reads as TGTGCCAGCAGCCAATTCGCCGTAAGCTATGGCTACACCTTC.

J is TRBJ2-1 and V is TRBV12-3 or TRBV12-4; D is possibly TRBD2 (6 bases). The CDR3 is made up of 12 amino acids. Between the trimmed V and J ends, which lost 6 bases and 7 bases, there was a span of 10 bases. The CDR3 loop is CASRYGGNEQFF. CDR3 DNA: TGTGCCAGCAGGTATGGGGGGAATGAGCAGTTCTTC.

The gene calls are TRBV29-1 and TRBJ2-1; 14 nucleotides line up with TRBD2. V lost 8 bases, J lost 0 bases, and 6 bases stayed unmatched. The germline V gene encodes CDR1 SQVTM and CDR2 ANQGSEA. The CDR3 sequence is 16 residues long. CDR3 sequence: CSLAGTSGSSYNEQFF. The CDR3 DNA is TGCAGCTTAGCCGGGACTAGCGGGAGCTCCTACAATGAGCAGTTCTTC.

V gene TRBV28 combines with J gene TRBJ1-3; 7 bases match TRBD1. The V gene end was trimmed by 2 bases and the J gene end by 2 bases; junction bases not matched to a gene: 3. Germline CDR1 reads MDHEN; CDR2 reads SYDVKM. This CDR3 region has 15 residues. Written as DNA, the CDR3 is TGTGCCAGCAGTTTAACGACAGGGACTGGAAACACCATATATTTT. This sequence encodes CASSLTTGTGNTIYF.

The chain employs TRBV29-1 and TRBJ2-7; tentatively, D is TRBD2 (6 bases). This CDR3 is 11 amino acids long. The V end lost 6 bases, the J end lost 2 bases, and 8 bases lay between the germline ends. Per the germline V gene, CDR1 is SQVTM and CDR2 is ANQGSEA. CDR3 residues: CSVWGAYEQYF. CDR3 in DNA: TGCAGCGTGTGGGGGGCCTACGAGCAGTACTTC.

This sequence joins TRBV12-3 or TRBV12-4 and TRBJ2-5; a possible D gene is TRBD1 (6 bases). The V end was cut by 3 bases, the J end by 3 bases, with 14 bases between. This CDR3 comprises 15 residues. The CDR3 coding sequence is TGTGCCAGCAGTTTTTCGGGGTCAGGGGAAGAGACCCAGTACTTC. It specifies CASSFSGSGEETQYF.

This clonotype has more than one count but fewer than ten. This sequence joins TRBV12-3 or TRBV12-4 and TRBJ2-2; TRBD1 or TRBD2 may be the D gene (5 bases each). The CDR3 has 15 amino acids. V lost 3 bases and J lost 4, with 12 bases in between. CDR3 sequence: CASSFGDRITGELFF. The CDR3 bases are TGTGCCAGCAGTTTTGGGGACCGGATCACCGGGGAGCTGTTTTTT.

The CDR3 spells CASDRNTEAFF. CDR3 DNA sequence: TGTGCCAGTGACAGGAACACTGAAGCTTTCTTT. This sequence joins TRBV28 and TRBJ1-1, with D perhaps TRBD1 (5 bases). V lost 9 bases to trimming and J lost 1 base, with 6 bases between them. Germline CDR1 MDHEN, CDR2 SYDVKM. The CDR3 is 11 amino acids.

This clonotype was counted a few times. This chain connects TRBV20-1 to TRBJ2-3; D is ambiguous. Germline values: CDR1 DFQATT, CDR2 SNEGSKA (reference sequence). Trimming left V 1 base short and J 2 bases short, with 13 bases between. The CDR3 covers 15 residues. CDR3 in amino acids: CSARVTRRNTDTQYF. The CDR3 DNA reads as TGCAGTGCTAGAGTAACGCGCCGGAACACAGATACGCAGTATTTT.

Here the CDR3 DNA reads TGTGCTAGTGGTTTGGTGGGACAGGGGTCCTTTCTGAACACTGAAGCTTTCTTT. It translates to CASGLVGQGSFLNTEAFF. The rearrangement uses TRBV12-5 and TRBJ1-1; 10 positions agree with TRBD1. V shed 0 bases, J shed 0 bases, and the junction held 7 bases outside the gene matches. Germline CDR1 and CDR2: LGHNT and FRNRAP. This CDR3 is built from 18 residues.